These 24 T cell receptor beta chains were all obtained from the same sample, sequenced in a study of PD-1 blockade in mismatch repair-deficient tumors. TCRdb's table, derived via immunoSEQ multiplex PCR, lists solely in-frame clones and lacks some. The sample holds some 84,000 clones, approximately 81% seen once. The sample was peripheral blood, taken 12 weeks after starting pembrolizumab. These receptors originate from an adult with mismatch repair-deficient cancer.

This clone was recorded only once. The rearrangement joins TRBV6-1 to TRBJ2-4, with D tentatively TRBD2 (6 bases). V was pared by 3 bases and J by 6 bases, with 12 bases between. The CDR3 loop spans 14 amino acids. Germline V gene lookup returns CDR1 MNHNS and CDR2 SASEGT. This CDR3 reads CASSDRAGGNIQYF. The CDR3 bases are TGTGCCAGCAGTGATCGTGCCGGGGGAAACATTCAGTACTTC.

The chain joins TRBV19 to TRBJ1-4, with 7 bases aligning to TRBD1. The ends lost 4 bases at V and 14 bases at J; junction bases unmatched: 7. There are 12 residues in the CDR3. CDR1 is LNHDA, CDR2 SQIVND, per germline (reference sequence). Here the CDR3 reads CASSNDRVGLFF. The CDR3 DNA is TGTGCCAGTAGTAATGACAGGGTTGGGCTGTTTTTT. The whole variable domain, filled in from reference TRBV19 and TRBJ1-4, reads DGGITQSPKYLFRKEGQNVTLSCEQNLNHDAMYWYRQDPGQGLRLIYYSQIVNDFQKGDIAEGYSVSREKKESFPLTVTSAQKNPTAFYLCASSNDRVGLFFGSGTQLSVL.

The chain recombines TRBV6-1 with TRBJ1-1; the D is unclear. CDR3 length equals 13 residues. The V gene's germline CDR1 is MNHNS and CDR2 SASEGT. The ends were cut back, 0 bases at V and 5 bases at J, with 7 bases in the middle. In nucleotides, the CDR3 is TGTGCCAGCAGTGAAGCGGTCAGGACTGAAGCTTTCTTT. Amino acids: CASSEAVRTEAFF.

The chain uses TRBV29-1 and TRBJ2-7; 9 bases line up with TRBD1. V was clipped by 6 bases and J by 5 bases; unmatched bases: 8. The CDR3 spans 13 residues. Germline CDR1 reads SQVTM; CDR2 reads ANQGSEA. CDR3 sequence: CSVDGTGKDEQYF. The CDR3 region has the DNA TGCAGCGTAGACGGGACAGGGAAGGACGAGCAGTACTTC.

On this clone: This probably arose from a read error, given a far larger clone one base away. The rearrangement links TRBV5-5 to TRBJ2-7; a possible D gene is TRBD2 (5 bases). Looked up from germline, CDR1 is SGHKS and CDR2 is YYEKEE (reference sequence). The V gene lost 2 bases and the J gene lost 8 bases, with 11 bases spanning the gap. This CDR3 is built from 12 residues. The CDR3 protein is CASSLRRRKQYF. CDR3 DNA: TGTGCCAGCAGCTTAAGGCGGAGGAAGCAGTACTTC.

The chain joins TRBV11-2 to TRBJ2-1, with 9 bases identical to TRBD2. Germline V gene sequence: CDR1 SGHAT, CDR2 FQNNGV. This CDR3 contains 15 residues. The J segment lost 4 bases and the V segment lost 1 base, leaving 2 bases of the junction unmatched. The CDR3 spells CASSLGAGGYNEQFF. The CDR3 nucleotides read TGTGCCAGCAGCTTAGGCGCGGGAGGGTACAATGAGCAGTTCTTC.

V usage is TRBV25-1 and J usage is TRBJ2-5; 9 bases are shared with TRBD2. The J segment lost 4 bases and the V segment lost 4 bases, leaving 7 bases of the junction unmatched. CDR3 size: 15 residues. From germline, CDR1 is MGHDK and CDR2 SYGVNS. CDR3 coding DNA: TGTGCCAGCAGTGGCTATAGCGGGAGTGGAGAGACCCAGTACTTC. It specifies CASSGYSGSGETQYF.

The CDR3 protein is CASSLRPESSGNTIYF. For the CDR3, the DNA is TGTGCCAGCAGCTTACGGCCAGAAAGCTCTGGAAACACCATATATTTT. The chain has TRBV7-6 and TRBJ1-3; D is unresolved. This CDR3 is 16 amino acids long. Per germline, CDR1 SGHVS and CDR2 FNYEAQ. The V end lost 2 bases, the J end lost 0 bases, and 11 bases lay between the germline ends.

The chain is built from TRBV9 and TRBJ2-7; 7 bases align to TRBD2. The CDR3 is 14 residues long. CDR1 and CDR2 (germline): SGDLS, YYNGEE. The ends lost 5 bases at V and 4 bases at J; junction bases unmatched: 9. The CDR3 bases are TGTGCCAGCAGTCCCGAGGCGGGAGTTTACGAGCAGTACTTC. It is translated as CASSPEAGVYEQYF.

The V call is TRBV4-1, the J call TRBJ2-3, with no clear D. This CDR3 is 16 amino acids long. Germline CDR1 is MGHRA and CDR2 is YSYEKL. Trimming removed 0 bases from V and 2 bases from J, with 12 bases in between. The CDR3 DNA reads TGCGCCAGCAGCCAAGAACCCCCAGCTAACACAGATACGCAGTATTTT. Protein sequence: CASSQEPPANTDTQYF.

The chain carries TRBV5-1 and TRBJ2-2; 7 nucleotides match TRBD1. Per the germline V gene, CDR1 is SGHRS and CDR2 is YFSETQ. There are 15 residues in the CDR3. V lost 1 base to trimming and J lost 4 bases; unmatched junction nucleotides: 4. The CDR3 DNA reads TGCGCCAGCAGCTTGTCTGGGACAGCCACCGGGGAGCTGTTTTTT. Its translation: CASSLSGTATGELFF.

The rearrangement uses TRBV7-2 and TRBJ2-7; no reliable D call. Germline-derived CDR1 and CDR2 are SGHTA and FQGNSA. The V and J ends lost 3 bases and 0 bases respectively, with 15 bases between them. This CDR3 region has 16 residues. The CDR3 coding sequence is TGTGCCAGCAGCTTTTCGCCAGTGGGAACCTCCTACGAGCAGTACTTC. Translation: CASSFSPVGTSYEQYF.

The J gene is TRBJ1-5, the V gene TRBV19; 7 bases fit TRBD1. CDR1 is LNHDA, CDR2 SQIVND, per germline (reference sequence). V lost 4 bases to trimming and J lost 4 bases; unmatched junction nucleotides: 7. The CDR3 has 15 amino acids. The DNA for the CDR3 is TGTGCCAGTAGTAAATCGGGACAGTCTAATCAGCCCCAGCATTTT. The encoded protein is CASSKSGQSNQPQHF.

V and J are TRBV29-1 and TRBJ2-1; unclear D gene. Trimming took off 1 base at V and 12 bases at J, with 10 bases between the two ends. CDR1 and CDR2 from the germline V gene are SQVTM and ANQGSEA. There are 11 residues in the CDR3. CDR3 nucleotide sequence: TGCAGCGTTGAAGGAGGCCAGTCGCAGTTCTTC. This gives the protein CSVEGGQSQFF.

The chain has TRBV4-2 and TRBJ2-7; TRBD2 might be the D (5 bases). Trimming removed 1 base from V and 6 bases from J, with 10 bases in between. The germline V gene encodes CDR1 LGHNA and CDR2 YNFKEQ. The CDR3 is 13 residues long. CDR3 amino acids: CASSQAPRGEQYF. The DNA for the CDR3 is TGTGCCAGCAGCCAAGCCCCCCGGGGCGAGCAGTACTTC.

V is TRBV2 and J is TRBJ2-1; TRBD2 matches at 10 bases. This CDR3 has 16 residues. Germline-derived CDR1 and CDR2 are SNHLY and FYNNEI. J gave up 12 bases and V 5 bases, and 16 bases lay outside the gene matches. CDR3 sequence: CASSSSGRQGMSRQFF. The CDR3 DNA is TGTGCCAGCAGTTCTAGCGGGAGACAGGGAATGAGTAGGCAGTTCTTC.

This clone has more than one count but fewer than ten. V usage is TRBV10-3 and J usage is TRBJ1-2; D may be TRBD1 (6 bases). Germline CDR1 is ENHRY and CDR2 is SYGVKD. The V end was cut by 9 bases, the J end by 3 bases, with 17 bases between. The CDR3 loop spans 14 amino acids. The CDR3 DNA sequence: TGTGCCATTGCCGTGGAGGGGGTGGACTATGGCTACACCTTC. It yields the protein CAIAVEGVDYGYTF.

This clone was counted a single time. The CDR3 DNA reads TGTGCCTGGAGTCAAGGGGTAGGGAGCAATCAGCCCCAGCATTTT. It translates to CAWSQGVGSNQPQHF. J is TRBJ1-5 and V is TRBV30; perhaps TRBD1 as D (5 bases). Deletions cut 2 bases from V and 1 base from J, with 12 bases between. The CDR3 length is 15 residues. CDR1 GTSNPN and CDR2 SVGIG come from the germline V gene (reference sequence). The full variable domain, rest sourced from reference TRBV30 and TRBJ1-5, is SQTIHQWPATLVQPVGSPLSLECTVEGTSNPNLYWYRQAAGRGLQLLFYSVGIGQISSEVPQNLSASRPQDRQFILSSKKLLLSDSGFYLCAWSQGVGSNQPQHFGDGTRLSIL.

The rearrangement uses TRBV27 and TRBJ2-2, with unresolved D. CDR3 length: 15 residues. The V gene lost 0 bases and the J gene lost 4 bases, with 9 bases spanning the gap. Per germline, CDR1 MNHEY and CDR2 SMNVEV (reference sequence). The CDR3 spells CASSLSPRRTGELFF. DNA for the CDR3: TGTGCCAGCAGTTTATCGCCTCGCCGCACCGGGGAGCTGTTTTTT.

The chain employs TRBV11-3 and TRBJ1-1, with 10 bases identical to TRBD1. CDR1 is SGHNT and CDR2 is YENEEA in the germline V gene. The trim removed 5 bases at V and 4 bases at J, leaving 10 bases unmatched. The CDR3 covers 16 residues. The CDR3 loop is CASSRTGGAPSTEAFF. The CDR3 region has the DNA TGTGCCAGCAGCAGGACAGGGGGTGCCCCCAGCACTGAAGCTTTCTTT.

The chain links TRBV10-3 to TRBJ1-3; unclear D gene. V was cut by 6 bases and J by 1 base, with 13 bases left in between. The CDR3 consists of 15 residues. Germline assignment: CDR1 ENHRY and CDR2 SYGVKD. The CDR3 DNA reads as TGTGCCATCAGCGCCGGTCTGAATTCTGGAAACACCATATATTTT. It yields the protein CAISAGLNSGNTIYF.

This clone has only one observation. The rearrangement links TRBV5-5 to TRBJ2-7, with TRBD1 as a possible D gene (6 bases). Germline CDR1 reads SGHKS; CDR2 reads YYEKEE (reference sequence). Trimming pared 3 bases from V and 3 bases from J, leaving 7 bases between. CDR3 size: 12 residues. CDR3 coding DNA: TGTGCCAGCAGCTCACAGGGCTACGAGCAGTACTTC. It yields the protein CASSSQGYEQYF.

The chain joins TRBV29-1 to TRBJ2-1, with D possibly TRBD1 on 5 matching bases. V lost 3 bases and J lost 6, with 12 bases in between. The CDR3 has 13 residues. Germline V gene data show CDR1 as SQVTM and CDR2 as ANQGSEA. CDR3 region: CSVDRQGGNEQFF. The DNA of the CDR3 is TGCAGCGTTGATAGGCAGGGTGGCAATGAGCAGTTCTTC.

The chain recombines TRBV6-1 with TRBJ2-2; TRBD1 matches at 7 bases. The CDR3 is 14 amino acids. Per the germline V gene, CDR1 is MNHNS and CDR2 is SASEGT. Germline trimming cut 5 bases from V and 3 bases from J; bases unmatched to any gene: 3. Here the CDR3 DNA reads TGTGCCAGCAGTCGAACAGGGGACACCGGGGAGCTGTTTTTT. This translates into CASSRTGDTGELFF.